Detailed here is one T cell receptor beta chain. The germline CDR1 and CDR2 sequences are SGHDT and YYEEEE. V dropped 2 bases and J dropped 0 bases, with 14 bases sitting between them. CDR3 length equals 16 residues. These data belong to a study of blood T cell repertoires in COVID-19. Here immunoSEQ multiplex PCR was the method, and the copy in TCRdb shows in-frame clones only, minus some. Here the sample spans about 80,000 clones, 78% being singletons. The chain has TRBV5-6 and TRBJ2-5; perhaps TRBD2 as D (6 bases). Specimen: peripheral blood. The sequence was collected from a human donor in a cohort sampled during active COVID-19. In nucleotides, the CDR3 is TGTGCCAGCAGCTTAGGAGGGAAAAGGTACCAAGAGACCCAGTACTTC. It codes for CASSLGGKRYQETQYF. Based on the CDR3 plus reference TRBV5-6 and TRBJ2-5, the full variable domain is DAGVTQSPTHLIKTRGQQVTLRCSPKSGHDTVSWYQQALGQGPQFIFQYYEEEERQRGNFPDRFSGHQFPNYSSELNVNALLLGDSALYLCASSLGGKRYQETQYFGPGTRLLVL.